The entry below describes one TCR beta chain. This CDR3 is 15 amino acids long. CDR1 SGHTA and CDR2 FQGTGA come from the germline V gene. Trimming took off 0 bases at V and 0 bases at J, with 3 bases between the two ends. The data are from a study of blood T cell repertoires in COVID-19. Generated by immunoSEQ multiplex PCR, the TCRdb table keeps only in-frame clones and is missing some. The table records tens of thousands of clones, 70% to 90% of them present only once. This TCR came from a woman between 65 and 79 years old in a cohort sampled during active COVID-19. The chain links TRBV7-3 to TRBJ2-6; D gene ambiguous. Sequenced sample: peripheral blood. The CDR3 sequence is CASSLTLSGANVLTF. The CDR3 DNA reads TGTGCCAGCAGCTTAACTCTCTCTGGGGCCAACGTCCTGACTTTC.